Included here is one T cell receptor (beta chain) sequence, with context. Its antigen is still unknown. Per-nucleotide qualities are absent, and no much larger clonotype sits a single base away. The data derive from a study of blood T cell repertoires in COVID-19 (dated by TCRdb to 2019 to 2021). Some background on the complete study: Collaborator samples came from the United States, Italy and Spain and covered acute and convalescent phases of COVID-19. The prospective study material was composed of cDNA or gDNA derived from T cells, B-cell-depleted T cells, or PBMCs. The dataset comprised deeply sampled blood TCRbeta repertoires from subjects exposed to, actively infected with, or recovered from COVID-19. The repertoires were released in a freely available public database meant as a resource for research on the immune response to SARS-CoV-2. Samples came from the ongoing ImmuneRACE study (first 160 participants) plus 1,254 subjects from 6 global collaborators. The sample metadata nearly always contained a de-identified subject ID, COVID-19 status, age in years and sex. Where available, HLA class I and class II types were obtained from metadata supplied by the sample provider rather than from assay-based typing.

Each collaborating institution followed its own protocols to collect whole blood in K2EDTA tubes. For TCRbeta analysis, collaborators shipped samples as frozen whole blood, isolated PBMCs, or DNA extracted from either of those sample types. TCRbeta CDR3 regions were amplified from genomic DNA using the immunoSEQ Assay, a bias-controlled multiplex PCR. Per the source publication's procedure: The number of nucleated cells in each sample was estimated from the amplification of reference gene primers within the assay. To quantify the absolute abundance of each unique TCRbeta CDR3 rearrangement, sequence reads were collapsed and filtered. For each sample, productive Simpson clonality was calculated by taking the square root of Simpson's diversity index across productive rearrangements. Imported from immuneACCESS, the table was reduced by TCRdb to in-frame sequences with V and J called. These copies leave out some clones; in studies compared against another copy, an unresolved V gene accounts for under half, and the cause of the remainder is not known. Clone size and V and J calls were adopted from that table, with D and trimming inferred from the DNA. For this sample the table gives 120,000 or so clones, of which around 81% were detected only once. The ten top clones hold around 11% of the sample.

Study-wide conclusions, independent of this receptor: Clinical and demographic metadata were provided uncurated, with the amount varying by source and participant.

The germline V gene gives CDR1 as SGDLS and CDR2 as YYNGEE. The CDR3 runs 15 amino acids, cysteine and phenylalanine included. This entry keeps only the CDR3 DNA: 45 bases, framed from base 1. The V end loses 0 bases and the J end loses 4 bases, and a stretch of 13 bases separates them. The clonotype was recovered from a man in his 60s with acute or convalescent COVID-19. Sequenced: peripheral blood. The sequence is built from TRBV9 and TRBJ2-5; TRBD2 is a weak D gene call, 6 bases matching. For the CDR3, the sequence is CASSVGTTEGETQYF. In nucleotide form, the sequence is TGTGCCAGCAGCGTAGGGACCACGGAGGGAGAGACCCAGTACTTC.